Listed below are T cell receptor beta chains from one sample, sequenced in a study of cytomegalovirus exposure and HLA in healthy donors. Libraries were prepared by immunoSEQ multiplex PCR; TCRdb keeps only in-frame clonotypes and omits some of them. This sample has around 210,000 clones, with around 84% found just once. The sample consisted of PBMCs. The receptors derive from a girl aged 2 to 10 in good health and CMV-seronegative. The CDR3 runs from the conserved cysteine through the conserved F or W. D genes are given only for firm matches. Clone size is given for some rows only: seen once, a few or many times, or a class if the clone is expanded.

-	TRBJ2-5	TRBD1	TRBV14	CASSQDWTGDEETQYF	TGTGCCAGCAGCCAAGATTGGACAGGGGATGAAGAGACCCAGTACTTC
-	TRBJ2-6	-	TRBV6-1	CATRTSGANVLTF	TGTGCCACACGGACATCTGGGGCCAACGTCCTGACTTTC
-	TRBJ2-7	-	TRBV5-5	CASSLNPRGSHSYEQYF	TGTGCCAGCAGCTTGAATCCCCGGGGGTCTCACTCCTACGAGCAGTACTTC
-	TRBJ2-3	-	TRBV5-1	CASSLLALSTDTQYF	TGCGCCAGCAGCTTGTTAGCGCTTAGCACAGATACGCAGTATTTT
-	TRBJ1-1	-	TRBV5-6	CASSWRTEAFF	TGTGCCAGCAGCTGGAGAACTGAAGCTTTCTTT
-	TRBJ1-2	-	TRBV5-4	CASSFSGNVGYTF	TGTGCCAGCAGCTTCTCAGGGAATGTTGGCTACACCTTC
-	TRBJ2-3	TRBD2	TRBV5-1	CASSLGLAGEPDTQYF	TGCGCCAGCAGTCTAGGACTAGCGGGGGAGCCAGATACGCAGTATTTT
-	TRBJ2-3	TRBD1	TRBV10-1	CASSGDRGGDTQYF	TGCGCCAGCAGTGGGGACAGGGGAGGAGATACGCAGTATTTT
-	TRBJ2-7	-	TRBV27	CASSKTGRNYEQYF	TGTGCCAGCAGTAAGACAGGGAGGAACTACGAGCAGTACTTC
-	TRBJ2-1	TRBD2	TRBV30	CAWRGASGRWGSYNEQFF	TGTGCCTGGAGAGGAGCTAGCGGGAGGTGGGGGTCCTACAATGAGCAGTTCTTC
-	TRBJ2-7	-	TRBV4-2	CASSQVHTSYEQYF	TGTGCCAGCAGCCAAGTTCACACTAGCTACGAGCAGTACTTC
-	TRBJ2-3	-	TRBV6-5	CASSYGANPASDTQYF	TGTGCCAGCAGTTACGGGGCCAACCCCGCCTCAGATACGCAGTATTTT
-	TRBJ1-3	-	TRBV9	CASSVRGLPANTIYF	TGTGCCAGCAGCGTACGAGGTCTCCCTGCAAACACCATATATTTT
-	TRBJ1-2	-	TRBV5-4	CASSLGRNYGYTF	TGTGCCAGCAGCTTAGGGAGGAACTATGGCTACACCTTC
-	TRBJ1-1	-	TRBV25-1	CASSESLGGVNTEAFF	TGTGCCAGCAGTGAATCCCTAGGCGGAGTGAACACTGAAGCTTTCTTT
-	TRBJ1-1	-	TRBV20-1	CSPRKGAEAFF	TGCAGCCCTAGAAAGGGAGCTGAAGCTTTCTTT
few	TRBJ2-7	-	TRBV30	CAWSGTLRLIGTNPREQYF	TGTGCCTGGAGTGGCACCCTACGTCTCATCGGGACAAATCCGAGGGAGCAGTACTTC
-	TRBJ2-7	TRBD1	TRBV27	CASSYPDREDEQYF	TGTGCCAGCAGTTACCCGGACAGGGAGGACGAGCAGTACTTC
-	TRBJ2-1	-	TRBV6-1	CASSERASYNEQFF	TGTGCCAGCAGTGAGCGGGCCTCCTACAATGAGCAGTTCTTC
-	TRBJ1-1	TRBD1	TRBV5-1	CASSRTGGQDEAFF	TGCGCCAGCAGCCGGACAGGGGGCCAGGATGAAGCTTTCTTT
-	TRBJ2-7	TRBD1	TRBV5-4	CASSSQGSGYEQYF	TGTGCCAGCAGCTCACAGGGGTCGGGCTACGAGCAGTACTTC
few	TRBJ2-1	TRBD2	TRBV9	CASSVGVAGGHNEQFF	TGTGCCAGCAGCGTAGGAGTAGCGGGGGGGCACAATGAGCAGTTCTTC
-	TRBJ1-5	-	TRBV5-1	CASSYTGQPQHF	TGCGCCAGCAGCTACACAGGGCAGCCCCAGCATTTT
-	TRBJ1-2	TRBD1	TRBV4-2	CASSLTGTGDGYTF	TGTGCCAGCAGCCTTACCGGGACAGGGGATGGCTACACCTTC
-	TRBJ1-3	-	TRBV4-2	CASSQDPRGSGNTIYF	TGTGCCAGCAGCCAAGATCCTAGGGGTTCTGGAAACACCATATATTTT
-	TRBJ2-7	-	TRBV5-1	CASSPVGRVYEQYF	TGCGCCAGCAGCCCAGTGGGCAGGGTCTACGAGCAGTACTTC
-	TRBJ1-1	-	TRBV25-1	CASSGGVNTEAFF	TGTGCCAGCAGTGGGGGGGTGAACACTGAAGCTTTCTTT
-	TRBJ1-4	-	TRBV5-6	CASSTQQEKLFF	TGTGCCAGCAGCACGCAACAGGAAAAACTGTTTTTT
-	TRBJ2-5	TRBD2	TRBV7-2	CASSLRLVSSGSQETQYF	TGTGCCAGCAGCTTAAGGCTGGTTTCTAGCGGATCCCAAGAGACCCAGTACTTC
-	TRBJ1-6	TRBD1	TRBV25-1	CASSGLGQGANSPLHF	TGTGCCAGCAGTGGTCTCGGACAGGGGGCAAATTCACCCCTCCACTTT
few	TRBJ1-3	-	TRBV6-1	CASSEERAGNTIYF	TGTGCCAGCAGTGAAGAGAGGGCTGGAAACACCATATATTTT
few	TRBJ2-3	TRBD2	TRBV5-1	CASSLGLAGAGDTQYF	TGCGCCAGCAGCTTGGGACTAGCGGGGGCCGGAGATACGCAGTATTTT
-	TRBJ1-1	-	TRBV29-1	CSVERLGGPNTEAFF	TGCAGCGTTGAACGCCTCGGGGGGCCGAACACTGAAGCTTTCTTT
few	TRBJ1-1	-	TRBV30	CAGNRWGGNTEAFF	TGTGCCGGGAACCGATGGGGAGGGAACACTGAAGCTTTCTTT
-	TRBJ2-5	TRBD1	TRBV5-1	CASSLAETGGRRETQYF	TGCGCCAGCAGCTTGGCCGAAACAGGGGGCAGGCGGGAGACCCAGTACTTC
-	TRBJ2-1	TRBD2	TRBV19	CATRGTSIFTYNEQFF	TGTGCCACAAGGGGGACTAGTATTTTTACCTACAATGAGCAGTTCTTC
-	TRBJ1-2	TRBD1	TRBV6-5	CASSYRGTVRGYTF	TGTGCCAGCAGTTACCGCGGGACAGTCCGAGGCTACACCTTC
-	TRBJ2-4	TRBD2	TRBV30	CAWAPGLAGAGGKNIQYF	TGTGCCTGGGCCCCGGGACTAGCGGGAGCTGGGGGCAAAAACATTCAGTACTTC
once	TRBJ1-4	TRBD1	TRBV6-5	CASSRDRGTNEKLFF	TGTGCCAGCAGCCGGGACAGGGGAACTAATGAAAAACTGTTTTTT
-	TRBJ2-1	TRBD2	TRBV5-1	CASSLLADNEQFF	TGCGCCAGCAGCTTACTAGCGGACAATGAGCAGTTCTTC